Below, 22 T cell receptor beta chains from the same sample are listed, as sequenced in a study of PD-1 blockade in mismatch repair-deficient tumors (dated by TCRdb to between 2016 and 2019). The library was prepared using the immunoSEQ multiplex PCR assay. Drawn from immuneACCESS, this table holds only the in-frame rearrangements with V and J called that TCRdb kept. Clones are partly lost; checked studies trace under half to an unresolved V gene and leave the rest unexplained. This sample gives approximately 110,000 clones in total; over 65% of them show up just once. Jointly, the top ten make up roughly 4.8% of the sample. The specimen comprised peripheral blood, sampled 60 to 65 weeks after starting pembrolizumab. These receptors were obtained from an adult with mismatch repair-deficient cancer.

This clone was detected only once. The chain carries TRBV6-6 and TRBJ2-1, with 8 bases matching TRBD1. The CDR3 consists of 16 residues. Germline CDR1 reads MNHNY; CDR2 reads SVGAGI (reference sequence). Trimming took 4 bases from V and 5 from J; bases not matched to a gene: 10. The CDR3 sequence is CASSSTGTGSHNEQFF. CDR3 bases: TGTGCCAGCAGTTCCACCGGGACAGGTAGCCACAATGAGCAGTTCTTC.

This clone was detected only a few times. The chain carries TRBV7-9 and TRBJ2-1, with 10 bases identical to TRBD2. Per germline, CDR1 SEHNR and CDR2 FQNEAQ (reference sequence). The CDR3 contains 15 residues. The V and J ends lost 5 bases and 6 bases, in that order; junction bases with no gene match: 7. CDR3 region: CASSRGLAVTNEQFF. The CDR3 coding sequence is TGTGCCAGCAGCCGTGGACTAGCGGTGACCAATGAGCAGTTCTTC.

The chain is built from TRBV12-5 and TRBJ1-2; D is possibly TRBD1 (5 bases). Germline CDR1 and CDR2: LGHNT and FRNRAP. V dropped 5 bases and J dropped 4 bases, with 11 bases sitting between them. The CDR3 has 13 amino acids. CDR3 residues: CASGTDSVYGYTF. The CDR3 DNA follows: TGTGCTAGTGGTACCGACAGCGTCTATGGCTACACCTTC.

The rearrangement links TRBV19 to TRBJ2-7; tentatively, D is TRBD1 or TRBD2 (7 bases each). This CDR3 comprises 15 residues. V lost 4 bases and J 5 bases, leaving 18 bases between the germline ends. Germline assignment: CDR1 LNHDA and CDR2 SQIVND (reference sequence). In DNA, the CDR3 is TGTGCCAGTAGTAGGCAGGGGGGGAGTGAAAACGAGCAGTACTTC. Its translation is CASSRQGGSENEQYF.

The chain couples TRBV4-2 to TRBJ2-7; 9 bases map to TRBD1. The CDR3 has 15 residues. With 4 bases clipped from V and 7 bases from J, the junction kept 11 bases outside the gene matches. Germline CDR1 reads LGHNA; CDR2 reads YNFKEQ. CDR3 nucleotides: TGTGCCAGCAGCCTCCGGACAGGGGCCAATGATGAGCAGTACTTC. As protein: CASSLRTGANDEQYF.

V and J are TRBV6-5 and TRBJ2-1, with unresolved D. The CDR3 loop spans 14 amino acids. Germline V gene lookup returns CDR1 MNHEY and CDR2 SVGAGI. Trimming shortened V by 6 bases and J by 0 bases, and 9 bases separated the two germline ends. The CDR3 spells CASSAYDSYNEQFF. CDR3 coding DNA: TGTGCCAGCAGCGCCTACGACTCCTACAATGAGCAGTTCTTC.

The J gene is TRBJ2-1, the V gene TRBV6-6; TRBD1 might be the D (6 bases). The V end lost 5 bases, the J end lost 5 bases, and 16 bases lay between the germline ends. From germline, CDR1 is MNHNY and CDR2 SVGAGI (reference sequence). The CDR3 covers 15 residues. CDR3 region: CASSGSSDSHNEQFF. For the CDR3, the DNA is TGTGCCAGCAGTGGCTCCTCGGACAGTCACAATGAGCAGTTCTTC.

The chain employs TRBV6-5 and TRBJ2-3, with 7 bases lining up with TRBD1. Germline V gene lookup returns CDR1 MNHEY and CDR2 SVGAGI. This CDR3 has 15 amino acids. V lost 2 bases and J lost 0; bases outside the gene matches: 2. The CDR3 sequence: CASSYPGQSTDTQYF. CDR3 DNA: TGTGCCAGCAGTTACCCGGGACAGAGCACAGATACGCAGTATTTT.

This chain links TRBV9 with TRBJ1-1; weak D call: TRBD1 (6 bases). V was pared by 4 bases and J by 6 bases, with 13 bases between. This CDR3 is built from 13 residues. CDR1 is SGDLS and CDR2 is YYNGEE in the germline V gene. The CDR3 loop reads CASSQGSNSEAFF. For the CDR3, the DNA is TGTGCCAGCAGCCAGGGGTCTAACTCTGAAGCTTTCTTT. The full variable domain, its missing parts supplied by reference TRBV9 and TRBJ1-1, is DSGVTQTPKHLITATGQRVTLRCSPRSGDLSVYWYQQSLDQGLQFLIQYYNGEERAKGNILERFSAQQFPDLHSELNLSSLELGDSALYFCASSQGSNSEAFFGQGTRLTVV.

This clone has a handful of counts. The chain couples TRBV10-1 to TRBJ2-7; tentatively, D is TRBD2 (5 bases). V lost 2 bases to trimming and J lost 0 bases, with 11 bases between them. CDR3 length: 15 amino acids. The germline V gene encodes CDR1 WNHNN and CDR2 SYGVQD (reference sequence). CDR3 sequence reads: CASSEGRVLSYEQYF. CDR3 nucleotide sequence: TGCGCCAGCAGTGAGGGGCGGGTTCTCTCCTACGAGCAGTACTTC.

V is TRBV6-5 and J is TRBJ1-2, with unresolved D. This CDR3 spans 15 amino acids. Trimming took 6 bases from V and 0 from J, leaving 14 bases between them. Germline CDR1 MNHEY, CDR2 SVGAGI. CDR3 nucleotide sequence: TGTGCCAGCAGCCCCCGACCCCTGGCTAACTATGGCTACACCTTC. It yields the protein CASSPRPLANYGYTF.

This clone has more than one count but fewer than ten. The CDR3 DNA reads TGCGCCAGCAGTGGGGCGGGTTCGGACAGCTCTAGCGGGAGTGGGACAGATACGCAGTATTTT. Its protein product is CASSGAGSDSSSGSGTDTQYF. The chain carries TRBV10-1 and TRBJ2-3; 10 positions match TRBD2. V was clipped by 4 bases and J by 3 bases; unmatched bases: 22. The length of the CDR3 is 21 residues. Germline CDR1 is WNHNN and CDR2 is SYGVQD (reference sequence).

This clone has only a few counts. CDR3 sequence: CASSVYSGGSLEQYF. The CDR3 DNA reads TGTGCCAGCAGCGTATACAGCGGTGGTAGCCTCGAGCAGTACTTC. The chain joins TRBV9 to TRBJ2-7; D is possibly TRBD2 (5 bases). CDR3 size: 15 residues. V was shortened by 1 base and J by 6 bases, with 17 bases between the two germline ends. CDR1 is SGDLS and CDR2 is YYNGEE in the germline V gene.

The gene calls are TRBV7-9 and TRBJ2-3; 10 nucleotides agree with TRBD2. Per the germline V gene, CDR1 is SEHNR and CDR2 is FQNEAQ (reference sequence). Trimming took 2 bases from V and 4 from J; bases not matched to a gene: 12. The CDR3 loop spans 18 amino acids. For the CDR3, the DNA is TGTGCCAGCAGCTTAAGATTAGCGGGAGGAGCAGTCGCAGATACGCAGTATTTT. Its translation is CASSLRLAGGAVADTQYF.

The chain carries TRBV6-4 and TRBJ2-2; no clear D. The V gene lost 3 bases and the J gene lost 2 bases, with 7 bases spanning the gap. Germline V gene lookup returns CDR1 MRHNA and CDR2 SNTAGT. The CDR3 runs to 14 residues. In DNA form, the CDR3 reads TGTGCCAGCAGTGAAAACACTAACACCGGGGAGCTGTTTTTT. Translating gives CASSENTNTGELFF.

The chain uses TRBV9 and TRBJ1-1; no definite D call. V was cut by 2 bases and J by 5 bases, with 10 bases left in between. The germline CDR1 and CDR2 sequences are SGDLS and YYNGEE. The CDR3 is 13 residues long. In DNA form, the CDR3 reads TGTGCCAGCAGCGTGGACGGCTCGACTGAAGCTTTCTTT. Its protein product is CASSVDGSTEAFF. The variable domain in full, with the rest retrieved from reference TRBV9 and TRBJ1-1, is DSGVTQTPKHLITATGQRVTLRCSPRSGDLSVYWYQQSLDQGLQFLIQYYNGEERAKGNILERFSAQQFPDLHSELNLSSLELGDSALYFCASSVDGSTEAFFGQGTRLTVV.

CDR3 sequence: CAWQRGPSETQYF. The CDR3 region has the DNA TGTGCCTGGCAGAGGGGTCCCTCAGAGACCCAGTACTTC. This chain connects TRBV30 to TRBJ2-5; D may correspond to TRBD1 or TRBD2 (5 bases each). There are 13 residues in the CDR3. The germline V gene encodes CDR1 GTSNPN and CDR2 SVGIG (reference sequence). Trimming took 5 bases from V and 4 from J, leaving 14 bases between them.

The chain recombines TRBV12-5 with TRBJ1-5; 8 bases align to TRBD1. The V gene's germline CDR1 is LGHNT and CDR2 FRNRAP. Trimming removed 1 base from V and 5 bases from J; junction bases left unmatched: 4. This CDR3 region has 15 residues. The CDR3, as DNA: TGTGCTAGTGGTTTGGCAGGGGGCGAACATCAGCCCCAGCATTTT. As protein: CASGLAGGEHQPQHF.

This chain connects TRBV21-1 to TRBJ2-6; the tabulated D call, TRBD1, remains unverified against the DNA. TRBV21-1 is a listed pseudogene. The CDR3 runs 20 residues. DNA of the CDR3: TGTGCCAGCAGCACCTTCCCGGGACAGGGGATTTACTCTGGGGCCAACGTCCTGACTTTC. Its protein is CASSTFPGQGIYSGANVLTF.

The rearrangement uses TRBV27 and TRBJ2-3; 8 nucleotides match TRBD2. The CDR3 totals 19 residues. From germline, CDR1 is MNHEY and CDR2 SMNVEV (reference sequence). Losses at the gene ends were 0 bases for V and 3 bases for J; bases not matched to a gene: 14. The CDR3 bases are TGTGCCAGCAGTTTATCGGGGCCCGGTGGCGGGAGGAGGACAGATACGCAGTATTTT. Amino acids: CASSLSGPGGGRRTDTQYF.

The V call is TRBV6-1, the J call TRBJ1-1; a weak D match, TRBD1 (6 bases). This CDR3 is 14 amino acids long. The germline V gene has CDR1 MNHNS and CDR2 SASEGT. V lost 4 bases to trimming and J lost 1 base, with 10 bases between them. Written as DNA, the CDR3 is TGTGCCAGCAGTGCCGGGACAACGAACACTGAAGCTTTCTTT. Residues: CASSAGTTNTEAFF.

DNA for the CDR3: TGCAGCGCGGTACGCGAGGGCTTAAATGAAGCTTTCTTT. Its protein is CSAVREGLNEAFF. The chain carries TRBV29-1 and TRBJ1-1, with no clear D. The CDR3 sequence is 13 residues long. V was trimmed by 7 bases and J by 7 bases, leaving 19 bases between them. CDR1 is SQVTM and CDR2 is ANQGSEA in the germline V gene.